The 24 T cell receptor beta chains reported below all come from one sample, sequenced in a study of blood T cell repertoires in COVID-19. The data were produced by immunoSEQ multiplex PCR, yet TCRdb's version contains in-frame clones alone and is incomplete. This table has roughly 360,000 clones, approximately 90% appearing once. Input material: PBMCs or T cells enriched from blood (not recorded which). Every receptor here comes from a woman in her 30s with acute COVID-19.

The chain combines TRBV7-8 with TRBJ1-1, with 7 bases matching TRBD1. The CDR3 is made up of 14 amino acids. Germline CDR1 reads SGHVS; CDR2 reads FQNEAQ. Unmatched junction bases numbered 0, after V lost 1 base and J lost 1 base. Here the CDR3 reads CASSLGTGNTEAFF. DNA for the CDR3: TGTGCCAGCAGCTTAGGGACAGGGAACACTGAAGCTTTCTTT.

The chain's CDR3 is CSVTQGYEQYF. DNA of the CDR3: TGCAGCGTGACACAGGGCTACGAGCAGTACTTC. The chain carries TRBV29-1 and TRBJ2-7; D is possibly TRBD1 (6 bases). CDR1 and CDR2 from the germline V gene are SQVTM and ANQGSEA. The CDR3 covers 11 residues. V was trimmed by 6 bases and J by 3 bases, leaving 9 bases between them.

This chain connects TRBV5-4 to TRBJ1-2, with 7 bases matching TRBD1. CDR1 SGHNT and CDR2 YYREEE come from the germline V gene (reference sequence). This CDR3 region has 15 residues. Trimming took 0 bases from V and 0 from J; bases not matched to a gene: 2. Here the CDR3 reads CASSLGTGANYGYTF. The CDR3 region has the DNA TGTGCCAGCAGCTTGGGGACAGGAGCTAACTATGGCTACACCTTC.

The DNA of the CDR3 is TGTGCCACCAGTGATAAAGTTTGGACAGGACTCAACACCGGGGAGCTGTTTTTT. Residues: CATSDKVWTGLNTGELFF. The rearrangement links TRBV24-1 to TRBJ2-2, with 7 nucleotides matching TRBD1. The germline V gene has CDR1 KGHDR and CDR2 SFDVKD. The CDR3 covers 18 residues. Trimming at V came to 3 bases and at J to 2 bases, leaving 11 bases not matched to a gene.

The chain is built from TRBV7-3 and TRBJ2-2; TRBD2 is a possible D gene (6 bases). Germline CDR1 and CDR2: SGHTA and FQGTGA. The V end was cut by 4 bases, the J end by 1 base, with 10 bases between. The CDR3 loop spans 15 amino acids. Here the CDR3 DNA reads TGTGCCAGCAGCTCGGCTAGCGAGAACACCGGGGAGCTGTTTTTT. As protein: CASSSASENTGELFF.

The chain employs TRBV6-5 and TRBJ2-7, with 9 bases lining up with TRBD1. Germline trimming cut 2 bases from V and 0 bases from J; bases unmatched to any gene: 2. The CDR3 covers 15 residues. The germline V gene has CDR1 MNHEY and CDR2 SVGAGI. CDR3 protein: CASSYTGGRSYEQYF. The CDR3 bases are TGTGCCAGCAGTTACACAGGGGGCCGCTCCTACGAGCAGTACTTC.

The V and J genes are TRBV29-1 and TRBJ2-1; 10 bases are shared with TRBD2. From germline, CDR1 is SQVTM and CDR2 ANQGSEA. V lost 2 bases to trimming and J lost 9 bases; unmatched junction nucleotides: 13. This CDR3 has 16 residues. CDR3 in amino acids: CSVELKKRGGYGEQFF. CDR3 nucleotide sequence: TGCAGCGTTGAACTGAAAAAGCGGGGGGGTTACGGTGAGCAGTTCTTC.

This chain joins TRBV5-4 and TRBJ1-2; 9 bases agree with TRBD1. There are 13 residues in the CDR3. Germline values: CDR1 SGHNT, CDR2 YYREEE (reference sequence). V gave up 4 bases and J gave up 7 bases; unmatched junction bases: 5. The CDR3 reads CASSHTGGGGYTF. In DNA form, the CDR3 reads TGTGCCAGCAGCCACACAGGGGGCGGTGGCTACACCTTC.

The sample holds one count of this clone. The chain joins TRBV24-1 to TRBJ1-5; D perhaps matches TRBD1 (6 bases). The CDR3 covers 13 residues. Trimming removed 7 bases from V and 6 bases from J, with 12 bases in between. Germline V lookup: CDR1 KGHDR, CDR2 SFDVKD. The CDR3 here is CATRQGDSQPQHF. CDR3 in DNA: TGTGCCACCAGACAGGGTGATAGTCAGCCCCAGCATTTT.

The CDR3 sequence is CSASTQGLNTEAFF. As DNA, the CDR3 is TGCAGTGCTAGTACGCAGGGGTTGAACACTGAAGCTTTCTTT. The gene calls are TRBV20-1 and TRBJ1-1; weak D call: TRBD1 (6 bases). V was trimmed by 3 bases and J by 0 bases, leaving 11 bases between them. This CDR3 comprises 14 residues. Looked up from germline, CDR1 is DFQATT and CDR2 is SNEGSKA (reference sequence).

CDR3 in DNA: TGTGCCAGCAGTCTAGTCCCATCGACAGGGGGCGGCTCAGATACGCAGTATTTT. Residues: CASSLVPSTGGGSDTQYF. The chain couples TRBV6-2 or TRBV6-3 to TRBJ2-3; 10 positions match TRBD1. V was clipped by 5 bases and J by 4 bases; unmatched bases: 15. Germline loops: CDR1 MNHEY, CDR2 SVGEGT. The CDR3 is made up of 18 amino acids.

The chain is built from TRBV6-5 and TRBJ1-2; 7 bases agree with TRBD1. V was pared by 6 bases and J by 2 bases, with 6 bases of the junction left unmatched. The CDR3 contains 14 residues. Germline V gene sequence: CDR1 MNHEY, CDR2 SVGAGI. CDR3 protein: CASRRDSTNYGYTF. The CDR3 nucleotides read TGTGCCAGCAGGCGGGACAGCACGAACTATGGCTACACCTTC.

This chain uses TRBV4-1 with TRBJ1-2; D remains unclear. Germline assignment: CDR1 MGHRA and CDR2 YSYEKL. The CDR3 extends over 13 amino acids. Trimming pared 0 bases from V and 3 bases from J, leaving 5 bases between. The CDR3 nucleotides are TGCGCCAGCAGCCAAGAACAGTACTATGGCTACACCTTC. Translated: CASSQEQYYGYTF.

The V gene is TRBV6-5, the J gene TRBJ1-2, with 10 positions matching TRBD1. V lost 11 bases to trimming and J lost 3 bases; unmatched junction nucleotides: 6. Germline CDR1 MNHEY, CDR2 SVGAGI. CDR3 length equals 13 residues. CDR3 coding DNA: TGTGCCGTGACAGGGGGCGAAGACTATGGCTACACCTTC. This codes for CAVTGGEDYGYTF.

On this clone itself: Other DNA sequences in the same sample also yield this CDR3. V and J are TRBV19 and TRBJ1-1; D call uncertain. The ends were cut back, 3 bases at V and 2 bases at J, with 7 bases in the middle. Germline V gene data show CDR1 as LNHDA and CDR2 as SQIVND (reference sequence). The CDR3 runs 13 residues. CDR3 residues: CASSIVANTEAFF. For the CDR3, the DNA is TGTGCCAGTAGTATTGTGGCAAACACTGAAGCTTTCTTT.

V and J are TRBV10-2 and TRBJ2-3, with 11 bases aligning to TRBD2. The ends lost 10 bases at V and 4 bases at J; junction bases unmatched: 4. Germline V lookup: CDR1 WSHSY, CDR2 SAAADI. This CDR3 has 13 residues. The DNA for the CDR3 is TGCGCCACCGGGACTAGCGGAGCAGATACGCAGTATTTT. This encodes CATGTSGADTQYF.

This chain links TRBV5-1 with TRBJ2-7; 8 positions match TRBD1. The length of the CDR3 is 14 residues. V lost 2 bases to trimming and J lost 3 bases; unmatched junction nucleotides: 4. CDR1 is SGHRS, CDR2 YFSETQ, per germline. DNA of the CDR3: TGCGCCAGCAGCTTAACCGACAGGGGCTACGAGCAGTACTTC. Translating it yields CASSLTDRGYEQYF.

The chain couples TRBV24-1 to TRBJ2-7; tentatively, D is TRBD2 (5 bases). The CDR3 spans 16 residues. The germline V and J ends were trimmed by 1 base and 6 bases, with 18 bases remaining between them. Germline CDR1 is KGHDR and CDR2 is SFDVKD. CDR3 sequence (DNA): TGTGCCACCAGTGATTTAATCGGGGAGTGGGGTCGCGAGCAGTACTTC. Its protein product is CATSDLIGEWGREQYF.

V is TRBV27 and J is TRBJ2-1, with D tentatively TRBD1 (6 bases). V shed 8 bases and J shed 7 bases, with 21 bases lying between them. The germline gives CDR1 MNHEY, CDR2 SMNVEV (reference sequence). CDR3 length: 15 residues. CDR3 sequence: CASSGDQTGFNEQFF. CDR3 nucleotides: TGTGCCAGCTCAGGAGATCAGACAGGATTTAATGAGCAGTTCTTC.

V and J are TRBV4-1 and TRBJ2-1; D possibly corresponds to TRBD2 (6 bases). Trimming removed 3 bases at V and 3 bases at J, with 18 bases between. In germline, CDR1 is MGHRA, CDR2 YSYEKL. The CDR3 has 17 residues. The CDR3 reads CASSHTGLARVYNEQFF. The CDR3 nucleotides are TGCGCCAGCAGCCACACGGGACTGGCCAGGGTCTACAATGAGCAGTTCTTC.

The V call is TRBV18, the J call TRBJ1-1; D possibly corresponds to TRBD1 (5 bases). CDR3 length: 13 residues. The ends were cut back, 6 bases at V and 8 bases at J, with 16 bases in the middle. Germline CDR1 is KGHSH and CDR2 is LQKENI. CDR3 region: CASSLMEGKEAFF. CDR3 bases: TGTGCCAGCTCCCTCATGGAGGGGAAAGAAGCTTTCTTT.

This clone showed up just once. V usage is TRBV29-1 and J usage is TRBJ1-1; D may be TRBD1 (6 bases). The CDR3 loop spans 12 amino acids. Trimming removed 6 bases from V and 4 bases from J, with 12 bases in between. CDR1 is SQVTM and CDR2 is ANQGSEA in the germline V gene. The CDR3 region is CSVLQGITEAFF. The CDR3 DNA sequence: TGCAGCGTGCTACAGGGCATCACTGAAGCTTTCTTT.

V and J are TRBV21-1 and TRBJ1-3. TRBV21-1 is an annotated pseudogene. This CDR3 region has 14 residues. The CDR3 is CASSKLVEGNTIYF. The DNA of the CDR3 is TGTGCCAGCAGCAAATTAGTGGAGGGAAACACCATATATTTT.

The chain joins TRBV11-3 to TRBJ1-2; TRBD1 matches at 7 bases. The junction had 7 bases not matched to a gene; V was cut back by 4 bases and J by 8 bases. This CDR3 region has 13 residues. Germline V CDR1 and CDR2: SGHNT, YENEEA. CDR3 loop: CASSSRTGHGYTF. The CDR3 nucleotides read TGTGCCAGCAGCTCTCGGACAGGTCACGGCTACACCTTC.